This T cell receptor (beta chain) comes out of a study of post-analysis software for immune sequencing data. Across the whole study: Relapsing-remitting, secondary progressive and progressive-relapsing multiple sclerosis were all included among the disease courses.

The CDR3 has 13 residues. Looked up from germline, CDR1 is SGHTA and CDR2 is FQGNSA. Trimming took 5 bases from V and 0 from J, leaving 8 bases between them. On this clonotype itself: Its specificity is unknown.

General study points: Normalized Chao1 diversity was significantly lower in multiple sclerosis patients than in controls. F measure showed strong co-clustering of same-batch samples. Higher frequency in patients than in controls was seen for roughly 5 TRBV segments, with TRBV5-6, TRBV5-1 and TRBV20-1 among them.

Tagging with unique molecular identifiers was a feature of the TCR beta cDNA libraries. TCRdb used MiXCR to reprocess the PCR reads, holding one entry per CDR3 protein. The repertoire holds 430,000 or so distinct CDR3 sequences, with roughly 40% as singletons. The chain is built from TRBV7-2 and TRBJ2-7; D is unclear. The clonotype was recovered from a girl aged 2 to 10 with multiple sclerosis. Sample: blood. CDR3 in amino acids: CASSPVSSYEQYF. The DNA for the CDR3 is TGTGCCAGCAGCCCGGTCAGCTCCTACGAGCAGTACTTC.